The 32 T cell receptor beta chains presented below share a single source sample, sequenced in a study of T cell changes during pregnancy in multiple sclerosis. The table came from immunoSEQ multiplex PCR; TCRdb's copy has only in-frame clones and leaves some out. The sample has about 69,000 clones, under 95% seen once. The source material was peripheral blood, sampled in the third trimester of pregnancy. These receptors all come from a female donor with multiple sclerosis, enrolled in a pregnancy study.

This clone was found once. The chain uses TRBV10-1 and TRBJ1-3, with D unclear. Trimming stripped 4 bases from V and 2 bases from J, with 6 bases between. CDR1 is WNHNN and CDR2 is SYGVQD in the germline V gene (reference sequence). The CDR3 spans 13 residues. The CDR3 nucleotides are TGCGCCAGCAGTGCAGAAGCTGGAAACACCATATATTTT. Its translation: CASSAEAGNTIYF.

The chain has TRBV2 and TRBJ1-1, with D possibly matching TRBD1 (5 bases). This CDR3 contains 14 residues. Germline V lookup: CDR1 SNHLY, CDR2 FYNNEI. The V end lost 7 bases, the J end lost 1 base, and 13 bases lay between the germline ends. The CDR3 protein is CASKGGTGNTEAFF. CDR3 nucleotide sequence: TGTGCCAGCAAAGGAGGGACGGGGAACACTGAAGCTTTCTTT.

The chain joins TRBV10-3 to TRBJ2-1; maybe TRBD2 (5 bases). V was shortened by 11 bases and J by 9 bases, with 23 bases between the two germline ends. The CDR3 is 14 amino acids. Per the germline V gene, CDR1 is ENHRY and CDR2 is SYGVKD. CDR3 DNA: TGTGCCGCCACTACCGGGATGAACAAGGGTGAGCAGTTCTTC. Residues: CAATTGMNKGEQFF.

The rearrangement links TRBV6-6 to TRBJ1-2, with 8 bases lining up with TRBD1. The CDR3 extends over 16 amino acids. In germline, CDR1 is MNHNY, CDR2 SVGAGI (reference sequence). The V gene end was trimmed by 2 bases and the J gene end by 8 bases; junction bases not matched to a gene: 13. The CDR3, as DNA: TGTGCCAGCAGTTACCAACCCGCAGGGGGCGCCGGCGGCTACACCTTC. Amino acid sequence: CASSYQPAGGAGGYTF.

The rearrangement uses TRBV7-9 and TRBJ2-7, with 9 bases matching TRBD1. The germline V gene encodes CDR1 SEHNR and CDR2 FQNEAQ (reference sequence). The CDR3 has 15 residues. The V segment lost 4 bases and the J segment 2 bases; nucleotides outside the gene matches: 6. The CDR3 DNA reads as TGTGCCAGCAGCTCGGACAGGGGCGCAACCTACGAGCAGTACTTC. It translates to CASSSDRGATYEQYF.

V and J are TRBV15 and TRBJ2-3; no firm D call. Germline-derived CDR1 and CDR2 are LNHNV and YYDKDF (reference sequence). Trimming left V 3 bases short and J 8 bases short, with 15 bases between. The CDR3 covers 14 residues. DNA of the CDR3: TGTGCCACCAGCAGGCTACCCCCCGGTTCTACGCAGTATTTT. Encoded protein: CATSRLPPGSTQYF.

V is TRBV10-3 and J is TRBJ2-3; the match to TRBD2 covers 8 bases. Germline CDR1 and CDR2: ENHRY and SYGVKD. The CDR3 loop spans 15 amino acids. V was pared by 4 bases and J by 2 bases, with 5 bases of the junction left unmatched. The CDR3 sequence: CAISAGGDPTDTQYF. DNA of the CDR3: TGTGCCATCAGTGCGGGGGGGGATCCCACAGATACGCAGTATTTT.

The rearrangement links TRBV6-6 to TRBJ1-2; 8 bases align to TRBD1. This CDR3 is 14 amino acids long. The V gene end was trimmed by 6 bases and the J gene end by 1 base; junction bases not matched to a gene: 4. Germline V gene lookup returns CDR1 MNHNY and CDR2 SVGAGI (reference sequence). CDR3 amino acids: CASRGTGGNYGYTF. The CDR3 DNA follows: TGTGCCAGCAGAGGGACAGGCGGTAACTATGGCTACACCTTC.

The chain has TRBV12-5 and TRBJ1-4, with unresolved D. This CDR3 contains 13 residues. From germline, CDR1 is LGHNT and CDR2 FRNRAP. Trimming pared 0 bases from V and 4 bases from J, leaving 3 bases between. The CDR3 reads CASGLVNNEKLFF. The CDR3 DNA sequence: TGTGCTAGTGGTTTGGTCAATAATGAAAAACTGTTTTTT.

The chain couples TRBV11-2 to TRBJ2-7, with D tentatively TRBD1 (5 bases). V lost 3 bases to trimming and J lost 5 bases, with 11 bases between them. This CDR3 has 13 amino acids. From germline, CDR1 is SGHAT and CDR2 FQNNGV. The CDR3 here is CASSLVGVHEQYF. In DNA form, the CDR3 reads TGTGCCAGCAGCTTGGTAGGGGTCCACGAGCAGTACTTC.

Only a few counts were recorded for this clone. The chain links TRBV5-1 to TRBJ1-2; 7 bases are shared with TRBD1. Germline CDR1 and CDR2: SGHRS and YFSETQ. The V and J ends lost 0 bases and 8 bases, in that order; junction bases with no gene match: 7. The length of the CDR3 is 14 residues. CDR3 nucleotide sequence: TGCGCCAGCAGCTTGGTAGGGGGCCGGGTAGGCTACACCTTC. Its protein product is CASSLVGGRVGYTF.

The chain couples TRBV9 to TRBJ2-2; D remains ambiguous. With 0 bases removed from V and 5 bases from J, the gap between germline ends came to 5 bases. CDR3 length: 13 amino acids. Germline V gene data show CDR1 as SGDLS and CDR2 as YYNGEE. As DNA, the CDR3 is TGTGCCAGCAGCGTAGCAGGAACCGGGGAGCTGTTTTTT. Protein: CASSVAGTGELFF. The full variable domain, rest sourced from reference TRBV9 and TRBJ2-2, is DSGVTQTPKHLITATGQRVTLRCSPRSGDLSVYWYQQSLDQGLQFLIQYYNGEERAKGNILERFSAQQFPDLHSELNLSSLELGDSALYFCASSVAGTGELFFGEGSRLTVL.

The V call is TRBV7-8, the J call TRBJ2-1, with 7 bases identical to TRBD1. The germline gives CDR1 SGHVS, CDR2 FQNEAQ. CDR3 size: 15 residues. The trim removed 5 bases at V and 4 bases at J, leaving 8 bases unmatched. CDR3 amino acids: CASSPGVTGYNEQFF. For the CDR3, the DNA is TGTGCCAGCAGCCCAGGGGTGACAGGGTACAATGAGCAGTTCTTC.

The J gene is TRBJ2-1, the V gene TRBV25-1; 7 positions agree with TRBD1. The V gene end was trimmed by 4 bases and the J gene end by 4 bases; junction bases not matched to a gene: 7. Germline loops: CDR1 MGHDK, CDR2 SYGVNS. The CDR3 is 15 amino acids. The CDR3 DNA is TGTGCCAGCAGTGGACCCGGGACAGCTTACAATGAGCAGTTCTTC. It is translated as CASSGPGTAYNEQFF.

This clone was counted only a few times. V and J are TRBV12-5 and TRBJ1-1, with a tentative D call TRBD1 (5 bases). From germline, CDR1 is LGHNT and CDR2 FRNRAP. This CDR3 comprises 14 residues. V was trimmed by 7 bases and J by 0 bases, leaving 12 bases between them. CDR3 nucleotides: TGTGCTAGTGCCATGGACACCGTGAACACTGAAGCTTTCTTT. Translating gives CASAMDTVNTEAFF.

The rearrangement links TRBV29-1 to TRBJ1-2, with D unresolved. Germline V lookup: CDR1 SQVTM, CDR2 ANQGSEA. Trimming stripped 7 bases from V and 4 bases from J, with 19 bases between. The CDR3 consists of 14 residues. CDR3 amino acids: CSAHQRGASYGYTF. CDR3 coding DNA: TGCAGCGCCCACCAACGGGGAGCAAGCTATGGCTACACCTTC.

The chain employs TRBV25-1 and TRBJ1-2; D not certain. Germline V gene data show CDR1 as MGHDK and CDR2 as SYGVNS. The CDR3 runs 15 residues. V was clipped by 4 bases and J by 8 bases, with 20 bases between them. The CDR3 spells CASSAEEVSGLGYTF. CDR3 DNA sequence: TGTGCCAGCAGTGCCGAAGAGGTTTCGGGGTTGGGCTACACCTTC.

For the CDR3, the DNA is TGTGCCAGTAGTTGGCCCAATAATTCACCCCTCCACTTT. Amino acid sequence: CASSWPNNSPLHF. This chain joins TRBV19 and TRBJ1-6; D not resolved. The germline V gene has CDR1 LNHDA and CDR2 SQIVND (reference sequence). The CDR3 has 13 residues. Trimming took off 5 bases at V and 5 bases at J, with 7 bases between the two ends.

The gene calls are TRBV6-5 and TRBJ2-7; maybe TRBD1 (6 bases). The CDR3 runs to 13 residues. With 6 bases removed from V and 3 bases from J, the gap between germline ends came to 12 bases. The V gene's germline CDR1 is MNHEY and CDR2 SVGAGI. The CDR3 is CASSSRGHYEQYF. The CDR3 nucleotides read TGTGCCAGCAGCTCCAGGGGTCACTACGAGCAGTACTTC.

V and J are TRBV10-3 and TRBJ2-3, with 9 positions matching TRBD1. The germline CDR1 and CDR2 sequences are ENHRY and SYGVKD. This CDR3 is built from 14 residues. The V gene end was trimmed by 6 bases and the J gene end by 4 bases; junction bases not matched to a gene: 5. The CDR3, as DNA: TGTGCCATCAGGGGACAGGGAGTGGCAGATACGCAGTATTTT. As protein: CAIRGQGVADTQYF.

CDR3: CASSPQANTGELFF. In DNA, the CDR3 is TGTGCCAGCTCACCGCAGGCGAACACCGGGGAGCTGTTTTTT. This chain joins TRBV18 and TRBJ2-2; D is unresolved. Looked up from germline, CDR1 is KGHSH and CDR2 is LQKENI. V lost 3 bases to trimming and J lost 0 bases, with 5 bases between them. This CDR3 has 14 amino acids.

This chain's CDR3 is CASSPPGTGGTGELFF. The CDR3 DNA follows: TGTGCCAGCTCACCACCCGGGACAGGGGGCACCGGGGAGCTGTTTTTT. The V gene is TRBV18, the J gene TRBJ2-2; 11 nucleotides align to TRBD1. Germline values: CDR1 KGHSH, CDR2 LQKENI. The CDR3 runs 16 residues. V was pared by 0 bases and J by 4 bases, with 1 base of the junction left unmatched.

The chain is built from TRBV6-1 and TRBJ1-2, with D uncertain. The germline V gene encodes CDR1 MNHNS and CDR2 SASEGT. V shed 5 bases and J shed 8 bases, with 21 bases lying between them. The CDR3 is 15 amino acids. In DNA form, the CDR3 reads TGTGCCAGCAGTCAAACCAACACGGGGTTGGGCGGCTACACCTTC. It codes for CASSQTNTGLGGYTF.

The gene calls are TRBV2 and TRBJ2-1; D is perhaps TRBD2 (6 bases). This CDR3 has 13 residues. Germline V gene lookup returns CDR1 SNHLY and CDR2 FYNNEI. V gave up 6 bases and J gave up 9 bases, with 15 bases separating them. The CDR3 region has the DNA TGTGCCAGCAGCAGAGGACTATCCAGTGAGCAGTTCTTC. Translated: CASSRGLSSEQFF. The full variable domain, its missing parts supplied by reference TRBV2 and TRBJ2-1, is EPEVTQTPSHQVTQMGQEVILRCVPISNHLYFYWYRQILGQKVEFLVSFYNNEISEKSEIFDDQFSVERPDGSNFTLKIRSTKLEDSAMYFCASSRGLSSEQFFGPGTRLTVL.

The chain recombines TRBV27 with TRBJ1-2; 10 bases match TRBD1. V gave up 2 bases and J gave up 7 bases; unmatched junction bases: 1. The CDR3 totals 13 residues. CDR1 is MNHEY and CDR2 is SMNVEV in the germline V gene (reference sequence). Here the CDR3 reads CASSLGTGVGYTF. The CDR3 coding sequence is TGTGCCAGCAGTTTAGGGACAGGGGTTGGCTACACCTTC.

The CDR3 loop is CASSLTGFLPGYTF. In DNA, the CDR3 is TGTGCCAGCAGCTTGACAGGTTTCCTTCCTGGCTACACCTTC. The chain employs TRBV5-5 and TRBJ1-2; D possibly corresponds to TRBD1 (5 bases). The V end lost 1 base, the J end lost 7 bases, and 14 bases lay between the germline ends. This CDR3 is built from 14 residues. Germline V gene lookup returns CDR1 SGHKS and CDR2 YYEKEE (reference sequence).

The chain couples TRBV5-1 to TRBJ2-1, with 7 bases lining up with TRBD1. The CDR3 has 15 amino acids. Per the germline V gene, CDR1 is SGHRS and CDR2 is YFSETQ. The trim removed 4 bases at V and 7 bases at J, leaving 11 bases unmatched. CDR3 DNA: TGCGCCAGCAGCCCCCGTGGGACAGCGCGGAATGAGCAGTTCTTC. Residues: CASSPRGTARNEQFF.

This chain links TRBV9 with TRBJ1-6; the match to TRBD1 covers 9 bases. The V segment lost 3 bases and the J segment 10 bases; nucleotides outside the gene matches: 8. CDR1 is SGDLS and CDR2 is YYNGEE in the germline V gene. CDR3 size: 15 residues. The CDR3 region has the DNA TGTGCCAGCAGCGGCGGACAGGGGAGGGCCTCACCCCTCCACTTT. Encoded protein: CASSGGQGRASPLHF.

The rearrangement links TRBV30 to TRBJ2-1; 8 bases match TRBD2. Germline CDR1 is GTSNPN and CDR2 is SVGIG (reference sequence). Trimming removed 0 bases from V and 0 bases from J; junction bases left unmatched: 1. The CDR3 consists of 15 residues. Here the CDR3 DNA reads TGTGCCTGGAGTGTTGGACTAGCCTCCTACAATGAGCAGTTCTTC. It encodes CAWSVGLASYNEQFF.

The CDR3 nucleotides are TGTGCCAGCAGTGACGAAGAGACCCAGTACTTC. Its protein product is CASSDEETQYF. The genes are TRBV2 and TRBJ2-5; no clear D gene. This CDR3 region has 11 residues. V gave up 3 bases and J gave up 3 bases, with 2 bases separating them. The V gene's germline CDR1 is SNHLY and CDR2 FYNNEI.

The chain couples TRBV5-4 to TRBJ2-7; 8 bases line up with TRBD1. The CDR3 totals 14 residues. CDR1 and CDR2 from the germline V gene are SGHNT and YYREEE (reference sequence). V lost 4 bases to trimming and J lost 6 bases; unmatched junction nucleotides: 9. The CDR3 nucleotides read TGTGCCAGCAGCGAGAAGGACAGGGCTGGCGAGCAGTACTTC. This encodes CASSEKDRAGEQYF.

Here the CDR3 DNA reads TGTGCCAGCAGTGAAGGCGGCGGGTCGTACTCCTACGAGCAGTACTTC. It codes for CASSEGGGSYSYEQYF. V usage is TRBV2 and J usage is TRBJ2-7; D may be TRBD2 (5 bases). This CDR3 has 16 amino acids. Germline CDR1 SNHLY, CDR2 FYNNEI. V dropped 1 base and J dropped 0 bases, with 13 bases sitting between them.